This TCR beta chain was identified during a study of T cells in Graves' hyperthyroidism and ophthalmopathy. The study's findings and limits: Most expanded thyroid clonotypes above 0.001 also appeared in blood. A median around 6.8 months before onset, the model predicted ophthalmopathy.

This clonotype was recorded many times. Its antigen remains unidentified. Template material for amplifying TCR beta CDR3 regions consisted of RNA transcripts. A first-round RT-PCR of the TCR CDR3 used the HTBI primer set. TCRdb reanalysed the multiplex PCR reads using MiXCR and keeps one entry per CDR3 protein. In the table there are about 250,000 distinct CDR3 sequences, 20% to 25% of which are singletons. The CDR3 runs 15 residues. Trimming at V came to 4 bases and at J to 0 bases, leaving 4 bases not matched to a gene. Uncontrolled infection, other autoimmune disease, pregnancy or lactation led to exclusion. Diagnoses were established using clinical symptoms, serum thyroxine and TRAb, thyroid ultrasound and orbital computed tomography.

Sequenced: blood. The sequence came from a man aged 25-45 years with Graves' ophthalmopathy. The chain uses TRBV6-7 and TRBJ2-7; 9 nucleotides match TRBD1. TRBV6-7 qualifies as an ORF whose function is uncertain. The CDR3 sequence is CASSSGTGSSYEQYF. In DNA form, the CDR3 reads TGTGCCAGCAGTTCAGGGACAGGGAGCTCCTACGAGCAGTACTTC.